This TCR beta chain is drawn from a study of T-cell memory formation after mild COVID-19. General study findings and limits: Researchers found some responding clones in pre-infection memory, a sign that cross-reactive memory joined.

There are a few counts of this clonotype. Antigen specificity is unknown. The V end was cut by 4 bases, the J end by 4 bases, with 18 bases between. Germline-derived CDR1 and CDR2 are SGHNT and YYREEE (reference sequence). CDR3 length: 15 residues. TCRdb itself ran the 5' RACE reads through MiXCR, one entry per CDR3 protein. The sample consists of tens of thousands of distinct CDR3 sequences, approximately 9% of them appearing once. The source is an adult woman who had mild COVID-19 (a few samples of this study predate the infection). Cell type and time point are not known. This sequence joins TRBV5-4 and TRBJ2-7; D is possibly TRBD1 (5 bases). Sequenced sample: PBMCs or a T cell subset sorted from them (not recorded which). The CDR3 spells CASSPDPQGSYEQYF. As DNA, the CDR3 is TGTGCCAGCAGCCCCGATCCCCAGGGCTCTTACGAGCAGTACTTC.